This T cell receptor (beta chain) was identified during a study of cytomegalovirus exposure and HLA in healthy donors. Study-level findings and limits: There were several of the most significant clusters that appeared linked to common viral pathogens in a later analysis.

The CDR3 sequence is 15 residues long. The germline V gene encodes CDR1 WNHNN and CDR2 SYGVQD (reference sequence). Trimming removed 5 bases from V and 4 bases from J, with 16 bases in between. Points on this clone: Its target is not known.

Primers included in the PCR were 60 Vbeta and 13 Jbeta primers. Only in-frame clones appear in the TCRdb table, and some are missing; sequencing was by immunoSEQ multiplex PCR. The table records about 110,000 clones, 70% to 80% of them present only once. This chain links TRBV10-1 with TRBJ2-3; tentative D call: TRBD2 (7 bases). The sample taken for sequencing was PBMCs. The receptor comes from a female donor in good health and CMV-seronegative. CDR3 nucleotide sequence: TGCGCCAGCAGTTCTACAGGGAGGGCATCAGATACGCAGTATTTT. This sequence encodes CASSSTGRASDTQYF.